This T cell receptor (beta chain) originates from a study of Graves' ophthalmopathy and Graves' hyperthyroidism. About the research overall: Peripheral blood sampling preceded any treatment and occurred at initial diagnosis.

Uncontrolled infections, other autoimmune diseases, pregnancy or lactation barred patients from enrollment. RNA transcripts provided the template for amplifying TCR beta CDR3 regions. An opening RT-PCR round employed HTBI primers and preceded a second-round multiplex PCR. MiXCR, applied by TCRdb to the multiplex PCR reads, yields one record per CDR3 protein. The data show some 380,000 distinct CDR3 sequences, over 15% seen once. This CDR3 is 20 amino acids long. Germline CDR1 SGHRS, CDR2 YFSETQ. The V segment lost 3 bases and the J segment 2 bases; nucleotides outside the gene matches: 21. The origin of this receptor is a woman between 18 and 29 years old with stable Graves' hyperthyroidism. The sample taken for sequencing was peripheral blood. V gene TRBV5-1 combines with J gene TRBJ2-5; 8 bases are shared with TRBD1. CDR3 sequence: CASSSRGGQGALYLQETQYF. CDR3 nucleotides: TGCGCCAGCAGCTCCCGGGGAGGTCAGGGGGCTCTTTATTTACAAGAGACCCAGTACTTC.